A single sample gave rise to the 25 T cell receptor beta chains below, sequenced in a study of blood T cell repertoires in COVID-19. Clones were sequenced by immunoSEQ multiplex PCR, and TCRdb holds only the in-frame ones, with some missing. The table has around 270,000 clones, roughly 90% seen once; the top ten hold around 0.8%. Source material: peripheral blood. Receptors were obtained from a man aged 25-45 years with acute or convalescent COVID-19.

The rearrangement joins TRBV10-3 to TRBJ1-2; D ambiguous. This CDR3 is 15 amino acids long. In germline, CDR1 is ENHRY, CDR2 SYGVKD. The V and J ends lost 0 bases and 0 bases respectively, with 8 bases between them. The CDR3 region is CAISESIQSNYGYTF. In DNA form, the CDR3 reads TGTGCCATCAGTGAGTCGATACAGTCTAACTATGGCTACACCTTC.

The V gene is TRBV28, the J gene TRBJ2-5; no reliable D call. The CDR3 is 14 amino acids. Between the trimmed V and J ends, which lost 4 bases and 3 bases, there was a span of 12 bases. Germline lookup yields CDR1 MDHEN and CDR2 SYDVKM. The CDR3 DNA reads TGTGCCAGCAGTTCATTTCATCGCGAAGAGACCCAGTACTTC. Amino acid sequence: CASSSFHREETQYF.

In its sample, this clone was seen once. The chain uses TRBV12-5 and TRBJ2-2, with 10 bases aligning to TRBD1. The CDR3 is 14 residues long. The junction had 2 bases not matched to a gene; V was cut back by 4 bases and J by 6 bases. Germline V gives CDR1 LGHNT, CDR2 FRNRAP. The DNA for the CDR3 is TGTGCTAGTGGTTCCGGGACAGGGGCCGGGGAGCTGTTTTTT. It translates to CASGSGTGAGELFF.

The rearrangement links TRBV28 to TRBJ2-2; 16 bases fit TRBD2. Unmatched junction bases numbered 15, after V lost 7 bases and J lost 7 bases. CDR1 and CDR2 from the germline V gene are MDHEN and SYDVKM. CDR3 length equals 19 residues. CDR3 region: CASNRKGLAGGHSLGELFF. DNA of the CDR3: TGTGCCAGCAATCGGAAGGGACTAGCGGGAGGGCATTCGCTCGGGGAGCTGTTTTTT.

The chain employs TRBV7-9 and TRBJ1-5; 9 nucleotides match TRBD1. J was trimmed by 6 bases and V by 6 bases; bases with no gene match: 6. CDR3 length: 14 residues. The germline CDR1 and CDR2 sequences are SEHNR and FQNEAQ (reference sequence). The CDR3 region is CASSPTGGLQPQHF. The DNA for the CDR3 is TGTGCCAGCAGTCCTACAGGGGGCCTTCAGCCCCAGCATTTT.

The chain carries TRBV27 and TRBJ2-3, with TRBD2 as a possible D gene (6 bases). The CDR3 has 16 residues. Germline V gene data show CDR1 as MNHEY and CDR2 as SMNVEV (reference sequence). V lost 5 bases and J lost 2, with 17 bases in between. CDR3 bases: TGTGCCAGCAGTCCGGACTCCGGGCGGGACACAGATACGCAGTATTTT. Protein sequence: CASSPDSGRDTDTQYF.

This sequence joins TRBV18 and TRBJ2-1; perhaps TRBD1 as D (6 bases). Germline CDR1 and CDR2: KGHSH and LQKENI. Trimming pared 4 bases from V and 0 bases from J, leaving 25 bases between. The CDR3 runs to 20 residues. CDR3 region: CASSLNFGLQGPSSYNEQFF. Here the CDR3 DNA reads TGTGCCAGCTCACTTAACTTTGGGTTACAGGGTCCTAGCTCCTACAATGAGCAGTTCTTC.

This clone appeared a single time. The CDR3 is CASTRGMNTEAFF. CDR3 bases: TGTGCCAGCACCAGGGGGATGAACACTGAAGCTTTCTTT. The chain employs TRBV6-5 and TRBJ1-1; TRBD1 aligns across 7 bases. Germline V gene sequence: CDR1 MNHEY, CDR2 SVGAGI. The ends lost 7 bases at V and 0 bases at J; junction bases unmatched: 2. CDR3 length equals 13 residues.

This rearrangement joins TRBV18 to TRBJ1-1; possible D gene TRBD1, 5 bases. Trimming stripped 1 base from V and 3 bases from J, with 9 bases between. Germline-derived CDR1 and CDR2 are KGHSH and LQKENI. The CDR3 length is 14 residues. The CDR3 protein is CASSPQQTDTEAFF. The CDR3, as DNA: TGTGCCAGCTCACCACAACAGACAGACACTGAAGCTTTCTTT.

This chain joins TRBV28 and TRBJ2-1, with 7 bases aligning to TRBD1. Trimming cost V 6 bases and J 2 bases; bases outside gene matches: 10. Germline lookup yields CDR1 MDHEN and CDR2 SYDVKM. This CDR3 region has 16 residues. The CDR3 DNA reads TGTGCCAGCAGCCTTCCGACAGGGTTCCCCTACAATGAGCAGTTCTTC. Its protein product is CASSLPTGFPYNEQFF. Using reference TRBV28 and TRBJ2-1 for the parts outside the CDR3, the full variable domain is DVKVTQSSRYLVKRTGEKVFLECVQDMDHENMFWYRQDPGLGLRLIYFSYDVKMKEKGDIPEGYSVSREKKERFSLILESASTNQTSMYLCASSLPTGFPYNEQFFGPGTRLTVL.

V usage is TRBV5-1 and J usage is TRBJ1-4; tentatively, D is TRBD1 (5 bases). The CDR3 is 14 residues long. Trimming removed 4 bases at V and 4 bases at J, with 11 bases between. The germline gives CDR1 SGHRS, CDR2 YFSETQ. In nucleotides, the CDR3 is TGCGCCAGCAGCCTGGGGGGAGTTAATGAAAAACTGTTTTTT. It codes for CASSLGGVNEKLFF.

The chain links TRBV2 to TRBJ1-2; D is undetermined. This CDR3 spans 13 amino acids. The V and J ends lost 2 bases and 8 bases respectively, with 12 bases between them. CDR1 and CDR2 (germline): SNHLY, FYNNEI. The DNA for the CDR3 is TGTGCCAGCAGTGAATGGAGGGCTTCAGGCTACACCTTC. It is translated as CASSEWRASGYTF.

This sequence joins TRBV2 and TRBJ2-2, with 8 bases matching TRBD2. J was trimmed by 2 bases and V by 8 bases; bases with no gene match: 4. Germline CDR1 is SNHLY and CDR2 is FYNNEI. CDR3 length: 14 residues. The CDR3: CASYRGGNTGELFF. The CDR3, as DNA: TGTGCCAGCTACCGGGGGGGAAACACCGGGGAGCTGTTTTTT.

The rearrangement joins TRBV29-1 to TRBJ2-3, with 9 bases aligning to TRBD2. After removal of 4 bases from V and 6 bases from J, the junction contained 8 bases not matched to a gene. The length of the CDR3 is 14 residues. Germline V gene sequence: CDR1 SQVTM, CDR2 ANQGSEA. The chain's CDR3 is CSVVSSGGLDTQYF. In DNA form, the CDR3 reads TGCAGCGTTGTGTCAAGCGGGGGGTTGGATACGCAGTATTTT.

The J gene is TRBJ2-2, the V gene TRBV28; possible D gene TRBD1, 6 bases. The length of the CDR3 is 14 residues. The V and J ends lost 6 bases and 1 base respectively, with 9 bases between them. CDR1 and CDR2 from the germline V gene are MDHEN and SYDVKM. Here the CDR3 reads CASSQTGNTGELFF. The CDR3 DNA reads as TGTGCCAGCAGCCAGACAGGGAACACCGGGGAGCTGTTTTTT.

V is TRBV4-1 and J is TRBJ2-7, with D perhaps TRBD2 (5 bases). Trimming took 1 base from V and 2 from J, leaving 15 bases between them. There are 16 residues in the CDR3. In germline, CDR1 is MGHRA, CDR2 YSYEKL. The chain's CDR3 is CASSQGTRTPPYEQYF. As DNA, the CDR3 is TGCGCCAGCAGCCAAGGGACCCGGACTCCGCCCTACGAGCAGTACTTC.

V usage is TRBV18 and J usage is TRBJ1-1; D is ambiguous. Germline values: CDR1 KGHSH, CDR2 LQKENI. V lost 5 bases and J lost 5, with 21 bases in between. There are 16 residues in the CDR3. CDR3 region: CASSSTVPPLRTEAFF. The CDR3 DNA is TGTGCCAGCTCATCCACAGTGCCCCCACTCCGTACTGAAGCTTTCTTT.

The chain uses TRBV6-1 and TRBJ1-3; D unclear. Trimming pared 2 bases from V and 0 bases from J, leaving 11 bases between. Germline V gene data show CDR1 as MNHNS and CDR2 as SASEGT. The CDR3 covers 16 residues. CDR3 protein: CASSEIEGSSGNTIYF. The CDR3 DNA follows: TGTGCCAGCAGTGAAATTGAGGGCAGCTCTGGAAACACCATATATTTT.

The chain couples TRBV4-1 to TRBJ1-5; TRBD1 agrees at 11 bases. The V segment lost 0 bases and the J segment 4 bases; nucleotides outside the gene matches: 5. The CDR3 contains 17 residues. CDR1 and CDR2 (germline): MGHRA, YSYEKL. In DNA form, the CDR3 reads TGCGCCAGCAGCCAAGACCCGGACAGGGGGCTGAATCAGCCCCAGCATTTT. Translating it yields CASSQDPDRGLNQPQHF.

The chain carries TRBV6-5 and TRBJ1-5; 7 nucleotides line up with TRBD1. Germline loops: CDR1 MNHEY, CDR2 SVGAGI. The ends lost 7 bases at V and 5 bases at J; junction bases unmatched: 8. The CDR3 has 14 amino acids. CDR3 sequence: CASTKTQGDQPQHF. CDR3 bases: TGTGCCAGCACTAAAACGCAGGGGGATCAGCCCCAGCATTTT.

The genes are TRBV28 and TRBJ2-7; tentatively, D is TRBD2 (5 bases). Deletions cut 7 bases from V and 2 bases from J, with 15 bases between. CDR1 is MDHEN, CDR2 SYDVKM, per germline. The length of the CDR3 is 14 residues. CDR3 protein: CASNEGGYAYEQYF. CDR3 in DNA: TGTGCCAGCAACGAGGGCGGGTATGCCTACGAGCAGTACTTC.

The chain carries TRBV18 and TRBJ2-7; 11 bases align to TRBD2. Unmatched junction bases numbered 8, after V lost 5 bases and J lost 5 bases. This CDR3 is 15 amino acids long. From germline, CDR1 is KGHSH and CDR2 LQKENI. As DNA, the CDR3 is TGTGCCAGCTCAGCTAGCGGGAGGTCAACCGACGAGCAGTACTTC. It encodes CASSASGRSTDEQYF. Using reference TRBV18 and TRBJ2-7 for the parts outside the CDR3, the full variable domain is NAGVMQNPRHLVRRRGQEARLRCSPMKGHSHVYWYRQLPEEGLKFMVYLQKENIIDESGMPKERFSAEFPKEGPSILRIQQVVRGDSAAYFCASSASGRSTDEQYFGPGTRLTVT.

The chain uses TRBV11-2 and TRBJ1-1; D may be TRBD1 (5 bases). This CDR3 has 15 amino acids. Germline V gene data show CDR1 as SGHAT and CDR2 as FQNNGV. Trimming removed 3 bases at V and 3 bases at J, with 14 bases between. The CDR3 region is CASSFLGAGDTEAFF. The CDR3 nucleotides read TGTGCCAGCAGCTTCCTAGGAGCGGGGGACACTGAAGCTTTCTTT. The full variable domain, with the rest looked up from reference TRBV11-2 and TRBJ1-1, is EAGVAQSPRYKIIEKRQSVAFWCNPISGHATLYWYQQILGQGPKLLIQFQNNGVVDDSQLPKDRFSAERLKGVDSTLKIQPAKLEDSAVYLCASSFLGAGDTEAFFGQGTRLTVV.

The rearrangement joins TRBV15 to TRBJ1-2, with TRBD1 matching 8 bases. Germline V gene lookup returns CDR1 LNHNV and CDR2 YYDKDF (reference sequence). V shed 4 bases and J 6 bases; nucleotides not matched to a gene: 4. This CDR3 spans 13 amino acids. The CDR3 nucleotides are TGTGCCACCAGCATTAGACAGGGGAATGGCTACACCTTC. Encoded protein: CATSIRQGNGYTF.

This clone appeared a few times. This CDR3 is also generated by other DNA sequences in the sample. The J gene is TRBJ1-1, the V gene TRBV9, with a possible D match to TRBD1 (5 bases). Germline assignment: CDR1 SGDLS and CDR2 YYNGEE. This CDR3 spans 15 amino acids. Between the trimmed V and J ends, which lost 0 bases and 4 bases, there was a span of 13 bases. CDR3 protein: CASSVEGRGATEAFF. In DNA form, the CDR3 reads TGTGCCAGCAGCGTAGAAGGGAGGGGTGCCACTGAAGCTTTCTTT.